Listed below are T cell receptor beta chains from one sample, sequenced in a study of response to subunit inactivated influenza vaccine. A single record per CDR3 protein comes from TCRdb applying MiXCR to the RT-PCR reads. Among roughly 630,000 distinct CDR3 sequences listed, 12% to 15% were seen once. The starting material was PBMCs from blood, obtained about 14 days before vaccination. These receptors all come from a man between 50 and 59 years old who received an inactivated influenza vaccine. Both conserved end residues are part of each CDR3. D genes are given only for firm matches. Only some rows state a clone size, as once, few, many or a class for expanded clones.

d_gene,j_gene,abundance,v_gene,CDR3nt,CDR3aa
-,TRBJ2-3,few,TRBV20-1,TGCAGTGCTAGCCCAGGAGACACAGATACGCAGTATTTT,CSASPGDTDTQYF
TRBD2,TRBJ2-7,many,TRBV29-1,TGCAGCGTTGGGGAGCGGGACCCTCTCGAGCAGTACTTC,CSVGERDPLEQYF
TRBD1,TRBJ1-2,many,TRBV5-5,TGTGCCAGCAGCTTTTTTGAGGGGGCCGACTATGGCTACACCTTC,CASSFFEGADYGYTF
-,TRBJ2-2,-,TRBV29-1,TGCAGCGTGAAAGCCGGGGCGAACACCGGGGAGCTGTTTTTT,CSVKAGANTGELFF
TRBD1,TRBJ2-3,-,TRBV9,TGTGCCAGCAGCGTAAGACAGGGTCGGGATACGCAGTATTTT,CASSVRQGRDTQYF
-,TRBJ1-5,-,TRBV18,TGTGCCAGCTCACCTTCAGGGTTCGGTCAGCCCCAGCATTTT,CASSPSGFGQPQHF
-,TRBJ2-7,few,TRBV9,TGTGCCAGCAGCGTGGGAGGTAGCAAGGGGTACGAGCAGTACTTC,CASSVGGSKGYEQYF
-,TRBJ2-7,-,TRBV7-2,TGTGCCAGCAGCTCGGACGGGGCCAAGAGGCAGTACTTC,CASSSDGAKRQYF
-,TRBJ2-4,-,TRBV12-3/TRBV12-4,TGTGCCAGCAGCCCCGGGGGACGCTTAGCCAAAAACATTCAGTACTTC,CASSPGGRLAKNIQYF
-,TRBJ2-3,few,TRBV9,TGTGCCAGCTCCGTCGAAGCGGCCGCGAGCACAGATACGCAGTATTTT,CASSVEAAASTDTQYF
-,TRBJ2-7,many,TRBV11-2,TGTGCCAGCAGCCCAGACCTCGGCCCTACGATCGAGCAGTACTTC,CASSPDLGPTIEQYF
TRBD2,TRBJ2-7,-,TRBV20-1,TGCAGTGCTCCGGATAGCGGGAGAACTTACGAGCAGTACTTC,CSAPDSGRTYEQYF
-,TRBJ1-4,-,TRBV12-3/TRBV12-4,TGTGCCAGCAGTCCGGACAGCGATACTCAAAAACTGTTTTTT,CASSPDSDTQKLFF
TRBD2,TRBJ2-7,-,TRBV29-1,TGCAGCGTTGAAGATCGCACTAGCGGGAGACCCTACGAGCAGTACTTC,CSVEDRTSGRPYEQYF
TRBD2,TRBJ2-1,few,TRBV11-2,TGTGCCAGCAGCTCTGCTAGCGGAGAGCAGTTCTTC,CASSSASGEQFF
-,TRBJ1-5,-,TRBV12-3/TRBV12-4,TGTGCCAGCAGTTCCTATAGCAATCAGCCCCAGCATTTT,CASSSYSNQPQHF
-,TRBJ1-5,-,TRBV7-2,TGTGCCAGCAGCTTAGGTAATAGCGGAGGTCAGCCCCAGCATTTT,CASSLGNSGGQPQHF
-,TRBJ1-5,-,TRBV12-3/TRBV12-4,TGTGCCAGCAGTTTATCGGGGGGACGTCAGCCCCAGCATTTT,CASSLSGGRQPQHF
TRBD1,TRBJ1-1,few,TRBV6-5,TGTGCCAGCAGTTATCCCGGGACAGGGCAAGCTTTCTTT,CASSYPGTGQAFF
-,TRBJ2-7,few,TRBV5-1,TGCGCCAGCAGCTTGGAACCAGGGTACTCCTACGAGCAGTACTTC,CASSLEPGYSYEQYF
-,TRBJ2-1,-,TRBV29-1,TGCAGCGTCAGCCCGGGACCTGAGCAGTTCTTC,CSVSPGPEQFF
-,TRBJ2-1,few,TRBV20-1,TGCAGTGCTAGCCGCGTTTATGGCGGTGAGCAGTTCTTC,CSASRVYGGEQFF
-,TRBJ2-3,-,TRBV7-2,TGTGCCAGCAGCATTCGGGGAGATACGCAGTATTTT,CASSIRGDTQYF